The subject of this entry is one T cell receptor (beta chain). Its antigen is still unknown. CDR1 MDHEN and CDR2 SYDVKM come from the germline V gene. The trim removed 6 bases at V and 2 bases at J, leaving 5 bases unmatched. The CDR3 consists of 16 residues. Researchers sequenced unsorted PBMC DNA using ten immunoSEQ deep assay plates. Data came from immunoSEQ multiplex PCR; TCRdb stores just in-frame clones and leaves some out. The sample has hundreds of thousands of clones; about 76% are singletons. The entry originates in a study of shared clonotypes between healthy human individuals. General observations from the study: Clonotype sharing among donors was thought likely to change with sequencing depth.

The specimen was PBMCs. This clonotype was sampled from a woman between 40 and 50 years old in good health. Some clones in this sample may be carry-over from other donors' samples. The rearrangement joins TRBV28 to TRBJ2-6, with 9 bases matching TRBD1. Written as DNA, the CDR3 is TGTGCCAGCAGAGACAGGGGGTCCGCTGGGGCCAACGTCCTGACTTTC. Translating gives CASRDRGSAGANVLTF.